This T cell receptor (beta chain) derives from a study of blood T cell repertoires in COVID-19 (dated by TCRdb to about 2020). The study in broad terms: The collaborator samples originated in the United States, Italy and Spain and spanned the acute and convalescent phases of COVID-19. Nearly every sample came with metadata listing a de-identified subject ID, COVID-19 status, age in years and sex. Samples were obtained from the ongoing ImmuneRACE study (first 160 participants) and from over a thousand subjects provided by 6 global collaborators. The dataset comprised deeply sampled blood TCRbeta repertoires from subjects exposed to, actively infected with, or recovered from COVID-19. The repertoires were released in a freely available public database intended as a resource for research on the immune response to SARS-CoV-2. The material from the prospective study consisted of cDNA or gDNA derived from T cells, B-cell-depleted T cells, or PBMCs. Where available, HLA class I and class II types were taken from metadata supplied by the sample provider and were not determined by assay-based typing. Beyond this particular receptor, the publication reports: Clinical and demographic metadata were provided uncurated, with the amount varying by source and participant.

In the case of this clone: Its antigen is currently not known. Base qualities are not provided; no much larger clone lies one nucleotide away.

One collaborating source in Seattle enrolled patients during active infection and followed them longitudinally through the course of disease. The collaborating institutions used their own protocols to collect whole blood in K2EDTA tubes. For TCRbeta analysis, collaborators shipped samples as frozen whole blood, isolated PBMCs, or DNA extracted from either of those sample types. TCRbeta CDR3 regions were amplified from genomic DNA using the immunoSEQ Assay, a bias-controlled multiplex PCR. Concerning the study's data processing: The number of nucleated cells in each sample was estimated from the amplification of reference gene primers within the assay. To quantify the absolute abundance of each unique TCRbeta CDR3 rearrangement, sequence reads were collapsed and filtered. Productive Simpson clonality was computed per sample as the square root of Simpson's diversity index over productive rearrangements. The source is immuneACCESS, and TCRdb retained only in-frame sequences with V and J called. Part of the clones is not carried over; for the studies checked, unresolved V genes explain less than half of this, and the remainder is unexplained. That table is the source of V, J and clone size, and D and trimming were worked out from the DNA. The sample table lists 350,000 or so clones, more than 70% of them with a count of one. The ten biggest clones cover roughly 4% of the sample.

V is shortened by 5 bases, J by 1 base, and the region joining them spans 12 bases. The CDR3 runs 14 residues from the cysteine to the phenylalanine. Of the read, only the CDR3 DNA is kept; its 42 bases are in frame from base 1. The germline V gene (reference sequence) sets CDR1 to SGHNT and CDR2 to YYREEE. The clonotype originates from a woman aged 55-69 years with COVID-19, enrolled during active disease. Material for sequencing was peripheral blood. The V gene is TRBV5-4 and the J gene is TRBJ1-1; no D segment can be confidently identified. The sequence in DNA is TGTGCCAGCAGTAAGGATGCAGGGAACACTGAAGCTTTCTTT. This translates into CASSKDAGNTEAFF.